The clone carrying this TCR beta chain was seen at least ten times. Its matching antigen is unknown. The entry originates in a study of T cell repertoires in cytomegalovirus infection. About the study: Public TCR beta signatures were indicative of both CMV infection and a matching HLA type. The study, taken as a whole, reports: Within the response measured ex vivo, HLA-C-restricted CMV-specific TCR beta clonotypes were dominant. Identification of carriers of CMV plus the relevant HLA was achieved through cumulative public TCR beta family frequency.

TCRdb recomputed calls from the reads with MiXCR, one row per CDR3 protein. The sample gives roughly 77,000 distinct CDR3 sequences, about 4% of which show up once; around a fifth is in the top ten. Sequenced: PBMCs. The clonotype was recovered from a human donor in good health (CMV status not recorded). Some clones in this sample may be carry-over from other donors' samples.

This CDR3 is CASSTPRGRSSYNEQFF. The CDR3 region has the DNA TGTGCCAGCAGCACTCCTCGCGGGCGAAGCTCCTACAATGAGCAGTTCTTC. The chain couples TRBV7-2 to TRBJ2-1; perhaps TRBD2 as D (5 bases). Germline V CDR1 and CDR2: SGHTA, FQGNSA. Trimming took off 5 bases at V and 0 bases at J, with 17 bases between the two ends. The CDR3 extends over 17 amino acids.